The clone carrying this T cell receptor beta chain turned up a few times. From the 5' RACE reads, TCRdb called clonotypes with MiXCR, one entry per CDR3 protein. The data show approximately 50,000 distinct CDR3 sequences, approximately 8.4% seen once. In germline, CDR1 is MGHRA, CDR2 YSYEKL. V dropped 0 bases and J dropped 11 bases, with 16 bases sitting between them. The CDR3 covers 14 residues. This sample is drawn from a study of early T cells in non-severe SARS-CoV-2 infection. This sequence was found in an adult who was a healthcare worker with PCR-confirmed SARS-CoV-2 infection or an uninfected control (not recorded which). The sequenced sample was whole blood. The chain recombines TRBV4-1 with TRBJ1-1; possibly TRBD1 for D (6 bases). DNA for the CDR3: TGCGCCAGCAGCCAAGAAGGGGGGGGGCCAAGGGCTTTCTTT. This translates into CASSQEGGGPRAFF.